The T cell receptor (beta chain) described here comes from a study of human T cells and chemical hapten exposure. One entry per CDR3 protein results from TCRdb running MiXCR on the RACE reads. This sample yields nearly 350,000 distinct CDR3 sequences, of which about 7% are seen a single time; 8% to 9% belongs to the top ten. This CDR3 spans 15 amino acids. V was shortened by 2 bases and J by 11 bases, with 19 bases between the two germline ends. Germline CDR1 and CDR2: MNHNY and SVGAGI (reference sequence). The time point is: patch test 1, 2 weeks after DPC sensitization. Treatment specified: therapeutic diphenylcyclopropenone sensitization with weekly scalp DPC. The donor pool consisted of alopecia patients aged 18 to 70 years, considered suitable for DPC. This clonotype has at least ten counts.

The sequence was collected from a young woman with alopecia areata. Some clones in this sample may be carry-over from other donors' samples. The material was whole blood, obtained in connection with sensitization to the hapten diphenylcyclopropenone (DPC). The genes are TRBV6-6 and TRBJ1-5; D remains unclear. For the CDR3, the DNA is TGTGCCAGCAGTTACGACGCGGGCTCCACGATAGCCCAGCATTTT. It codes for CASSYDAGSTIAQHF.